Following are 25 T cell receptor beta chains from one sample sequenced in a study of cytomegalovirus exposure and HLA in healthy donors. In the PCR, 60 Vbeta and 13 Jbeta primers were used. The protocol was immunoSEQ multiplex PCR, while the TCRdb copy is restricted to in-frame clones and leaves out a portion. This sample has some 200,000 clones; about 80% occur once, and the top ten carry under 2.5%. Material for sequencing was PBMCs. The receptors were sampled from a woman in her twenties or thirties in good health and CMV-seropositive.

This chain uses TRBV11-2 with TRBJ1-2; no clear D. Germline CDR1 SGHAT, CDR2 FQNNGV. Deletions cut 1 base from V and 4 bases from J, with 7 bases between. The CDR3 totals 13 residues. The CDR3 DNA follows: TGTGCCAGCAGCTTAGCTTACGGCTATGGCTACACCTTC. Its protein product is CASSLAYGYGYTF. The full variable domain, with the rest looked up from reference TRBV11-2 and TRBJ1-2, is EAGVAQSPRYKIIEKRQSVAFWCNPISGHATLYWYQQILGQGPKLLIQFQNNGVVDDSQLPKDRFSAERLKGVDSTLKIQPAKLEDSAVYLCASSLAYGYGYTFGSGTRLTVV.

V gene TRBV7-9 combines with J gene TRBJ2-4; D is perhaps TRBD1 (5 bases). The length of the CDR3 is 15 residues. Per germline, CDR1 SEHNR and CDR2 FQNEAQ (reference sequence). V lost 5 bases and J 2 bases, leaving 13 bases between the germline ends. The CDR3 here is CASSPFRGTKNIQYF. CDR3 in DNA: TGTGCCAGCAGCCCCTTTAGGGGAACCAAAAACATTCAGTACTTC.

V usage is TRBV7-7 and J usage is TRBJ2-7; unclear D gene. Germline values: CDR1 SSHAT, CDR2 FNYEAQ (reference sequence). The CDR3 contains 14 residues. V dropped 1 base and J dropped 3 bases, with 10 bases sitting between them. CDR3 nucleotide sequence: TGTGCCAGCAGCTTAGATCGCGGCAGCTACGAGCAGTACTTC. This gives the protein CASSLDRGSYEQYF. The full variable domain, rest sourced from reference TRBV7-7 and TRBJ2-7, is GAGVSQSPRYKVTKRGQDVTLRCDPISSHATLYWYQQALGQGPEFLTYFNYEAQPDKSGLPSDRFSAERPEGSISTLTIQRTEQRDSAMYRCASSLDRGSYEQYFGPGTRLTVT.

This clone was seen only once. V usage is TRBV2 and J usage is TRBJ2-7; tentative D call: TRBD1 (6 bases). Germline-derived CDR1 and CDR2 are SNHLY and FYNNEI. The CDR3 is made up of 15 amino acids. V was trimmed by 4 bases and J by 6 bases, leaving 19 bases between them. The CDR3 sequence is CASSVSLTGRSEQYF. CDR3 bases: TGTGCCAGCAGTGTAAGTTTAACAGGGCGGAGCGAGCAGTACTTC. Filled out from reference TRBV2 and TRBJ2-7, the complete variable domain reads EPEVTQTPSHQVTQMGQEVILRCVPISNHLYFYWYRQILGQKVEFLVSFYNNEISEKSEIFDDQFSVERPDGSNFTLKIRSTKLEDSAMYFCASSVSLTGRSEQYFGPGTRLTVT.

This clone was seen a single time. The V gene is TRBV6-5, the J gene TRBJ2-5, with a possible D match to TRBD2 (6 bases). The CDR3 sequence is 15 residues long. Between the trimmed V and J ends, which lost 2 bases and 5 bases, there was a span of 15 bases. Germline values: CDR1 MNHEY, CDR2 SVGAGI. The CDR3 loop is CASSYPTSGSETQYF. CDR3 nucleotides: TGTGCCAGCAGTTACCCGACTAGTGGGAGTGAGACCCAGTACTTC.

The rearrangement uses TRBV7-9 and TRBJ2-1; 8 positions agree with TRBD1. Germline V gene lookup returns CDR1 SEHNR and CDR2 FQNEAQ (reference sequence). CDR3 length: 14 residues. Germline trimming cut 5 bases from V and 2 bases from J; bases unmatched to any gene: 2. In nucleotides, the CDR3 is TGTGCCAGCAGCCCGGGACAGGCCTACAATGAGCAGTTCTTC. It specifies CASSPGQAYNEQFF. Full variable domain (outside the CDR3, taken from reference TRBV7-9 and TRBJ2-1): DTGVSQNPRHKITKRGQNVTFRCDPISEHNRLYWYRQTLGQGPEFLTYFQNEAQLEKSRLLSDRFSAERPKGSFSTLEIQRTEQGDSAMYLCASSPGQAYNEQFFGPGTRLTVL.

This clone occurred once. The rearrangement joins TRBV5-4 to TRBJ2-2; the D is unclear. Trimming stripped 0 bases from V and 4 bases from J, with 7 bases between. The CDR3 contains 14 residues. In germline, CDR1 is SGHNT, CDR2 YYREEE (reference sequence). The CDR3 coding sequence is TGTGCCAGCAGCTTGGAAGCAAGCACCGGGGAGCTGTTTTTT. It codes for CASSLEASTGELFF.

The rearrangement uses TRBV6-5 and TRBJ1-2; 8 bases align to TRBD1. The V gene's germline CDR1 is MNHEY and CDR2 SVGAGI. The CDR3 covers 14 residues. Trimming cost V 2 bases and J 7 bases; bases outside gene matches: 6. The DNA of the CDR3 is TGTGCCAGCAGTTACCAGGACAGGGACCGTGGCTACACCTTC. It is translated as CASSYQDRDRGYTF.

This clone has only one observation. The CDR3 spells CASSLGGVSNQPQHF. The CDR3 DNA is TGTGCCAGCAGCTTGGGCGGGGTGAGCAATCAGCCCCAGCATTTT. The chain recombines TRBV5-4 with TRBJ1-5, with unresolved D. Trimming shortened V by 0 bases and J by 1 base, and 8 bases separated the two germline ends. There are 15 residues in the CDR3. CDR1 and CDR2 (germline): SGHNT, YYREEE (reference sequence).

This sequence joins TRBV6-5 and TRBJ1-1; no clear D. Germline V CDR1 and CDR2: MNHEY, SVGAGI. This CDR3 has 15 residues. The V gene lost 0 bases and the J gene lost 9 bases, with 17 bases spanning the gap. This CDR3 reads CASSYSTYGNIKAFF. In DNA form, the CDR3 reads TGTGCCAGCAGTTACTCTACGTACGGGAATATCAAAGCTTTCTTT.

The J gene is TRBJ2-5, the V gene TRBV10-3; 8 positions agree with TRBD1. Matching the DNA end better, TRBJ2-7 makes the J call doubtful. The CDR3 has 15 residues. CDR1 is ENHRY and CDR2 is SYGVKD in the germline V gene. The CDR3 region has the DNA TGTGCCATCAGTCAATTTCAGGGGGCGCGTTACGAGCAGTACTTC. Its protein product is CAISQFQGARYEQYF.

The rearrangement joins TRBV9 to TRBJ1-1; no definite D call. The germline V gene encodes CDR1 SGDLS and CDR2 YYNGEE. There are 15 residues in the CDR3. The V end lost 4 bases, the J end lost 5 bases, and 18 bases lay between the germline ends. CDR3 amino acids: CASSPLTQFRTEAFF. The CDR3 DNA is TGTGCCAGCAGCCCCCTGACGCAGTTCAGGACTGAAGCTTTCTTT.

The chain couples TRBV7-2 to TRBJ1-2; the D gene is possibly TRBD1 (6 bases). CDR1 is SGHTA, CDR2 FQGNSA, per germline. Between the trimmed V and J ends, which lost 7 bases and 2 bases, there was a span of 14 bases. This CDR3 is 14 amino acids long. The CDR3 coding sequence is TGTGCCAGCACACCCGAGGGGGGGAACTATGGCTACACCTTC. This codes for CASTPEGGNYGYTF.

Worth noting for this clone: One end of the junction does not line up with germline, which may come from a read error. V usage is TRBV5-6 and J usage is TRBJ1-2, with D possibly TRBD1 on 5 matching bases. CDR1 and CDR2 from the germline V gene are SGHDT and YYEEEE. CDR3 length: 14 residues. The CDR3 here is CASSLGGGAYGYTF. CDR3 bases: TGTGCCAGCAGTTTGGGGGGAGGCGCCTATGGCTACACCTTC.

The rearrangement joins TRBV7-7 to TRBJ2-2, with 12 bases lining up with TRBD2. There are 16 residues in the CDR3. V shed 5 bases, J shed 3 bases, and the junction held 4 bases outside the gene matches. In germline, CDR1 is SSHAT, CDR2 FNYEAQ (reference sequence). The CDR3 here is CASSQGTSGYTGELFF. As DNA, the CDR3 is TGTGCCAGCAGCCAGGGGACTAGCGGGTACACCGGGGAGCTGTTTTTT.

The chain carries TRBV9 and TRBJ2-7; 8 bases line up with TRBD1. In germline, CDR1 is SGDLS, CDR2 YYNGEE. V was pared by 4 bases and J by 7 bases, with 10 bases of the junction left unmatched. CDR3 length: 14 residues. The CDR3 reads CASSLGQGAREQYF. The CDR3 nucleotides are TGTGCCAGCAGCTTGGGGCAGGGGGCAAGGGAGCAGTACTTC.

As to this clone: Other DNA sequences in the same sample also yield this CDR3. The gene calls are TRBV6-6 and TRBJ1-5, with 7 bases fitting TRBD1. Germline loops: CDR1 MNHNY, CDR2 SVGAGI (reference sequence). This CDR3 is 15 amino acids long. V gave up 6 bases and J gave up 4 bases; unmatched junction bases: 9. CDR3 coding DNA: TGTGCCAGCAGAGTGACAGGGATCAAGAATCAGCCCCAGCATTTT. It encodes CASRVTGIKNQPQHF.

V and J are TRBV19 and TRBJ1-2; TRBD1 might be the D (6 bases). In germline, CDR1 is LNHDA, CDR2 SQIVND (reference sequence). V was pared by 7 bases and J by 0 bases, with 12 bases between. CDR3 length: 14 residues. The CDR3 region is CASMGAETNYGYTF. The CDR3 DNA sequence: TGTGCCAGTATGGGGGCAGAAACTAACTATGGCTACACCTTC.

The V call is TRBV6-1, the J call TRBJ1-3; 8 bases agree with TRBD1. V shed 6 bases and J 0 bases; nucleotides not matched to a gene: 4. CDR1 and CDR2 (germline): MNHNS, SASEGT. The CDR3 totals 15 residues. CDR3 bases: TGTGCCAGCAGCCATACAGGGGGCTCTGGAAACACCATATATTTT. Translation gives CASSHTGGSGNTIYF.

The chain combines TRBV6-1 with TRBJ2-1; 8 positions match TRBD2. V was clipped by 6 bases and J by 10 bases; unmatched bases: 14. In germline, CDR1 is MNHNS, CDR2 SASEGT. The CDR3 sequence is 15 residues long. The CDR3 sequence: CASSPPGLVVAEQFF. The CDR3 DNA follows: TGTGCCAGCAGCCCGCCGGGACTAGTGGTGGCCGAGCAGTTCTTC.

In this sample, this clone turned up a few times. V gene TRBV5-1 combines with J gene TRBJ2-7, with D perhaps TRBD2 (5 bases). Germline CDR1 and CDR2: SGHRS and YFSETQ. V lost 0 bases, J lost 5 bases, and 12 bases lay in between. The CDR3 sequence is 14 residues long. CDR3 sequence: CASSLAGVQHEQYF. CDR3 nucleotide sequence: TGCGCCAGCAGCTTGGCCGGGGTTCAGCACGAGCAGTACTTC.

The chain is built from TRBV5-1 and TRBJ2-6; a possible D gene is TRBD2 (5 bases). V gave up 5 bases and J gave up 0 bases, with 12 bases separating them. The length of the CDR3 is 16 residues. CDR1 is SGHRS and CDR2 is YFSETQ in the germline V gene. In DNA form, the CDR3 reads TGCGCCAGCAGTTCGGACTTGAGCTCTGGGGCCAACGTCCTGACTTTC. It yields the protein CASSSDLSSGANVLTF.

The chain employs TRBV10-3 and TRBJ2-7, with D unclear. Per germline, CDR1 ENHRY and CDR2 SYGVKD. Trimming removed 5 bases at V and 5 bases at J, with 19 bases between. The CDR3 contains 15 residues. CDR3: CAISLGRVGFHEQYF. The CDR3 DNA follows: TGTGCCATCAGTTTGGGCCGAGTCGGTTTCCACGAGCAGTACTTC.

The chain uses TRBV4-1 and TRBJ2-7; no clear D gene. Germline loops: CDR1 MGHRA, CDR2 YSYEKL. Trimming stripped 4 bases from V and 1 base from J, with 8 bases between. This CDR3 has 13 residues. CDR3 nucleotide sequence: TGCGCCAGCAGCCTGACGGAGTCCTACGAGCAGTACTTC. Amino acid sequence: CASSLTESYEQYF.

A few counts support this clone. The chain employs TRBV19 and TRBJ1-1; D gene ambiguous. Per germline, CDR1 LNHDA and CDR2 SQIVND (reference sequence). The CDR3 extends over 14 amino acids. Trimming stripped 5 bases from V and 4 bases from J, with 14 bases between. The CDR3 reads CASSLQMAGTEAFF. In DNA form, the CDR3 reads TGTGCCAGTAGTCTCCAGATGGCGGGCACTGAAGCTTTCTTT.